The table lists the clone carrying this T cell receptor beta chain with many counts. Its target is unknown. This entry comes from a study of early T cells in non-severe SARS-CoV-2 infection. Using its own MiXCR run on the 5' RACE reads, TCRdb lists one record per CDR3 protein. The sample includes about 39,000 distinct CDR3 sequences, approximately 6% seen only once; the top ten take under 4.5%. Study-level results: VDJdb matching skewed toward anti-spike CD8 responses, missing private and CD4 specificities.

V shed 5 bases and J shed 4 bases, with 17 bases lying between them. This CDR3 is 15 amino acids long. The germline V gene encodes CDR1 MNHEY and CDR2 SVGAGI. This TCR was recovered from an adult who was a healthcare worker with PCR-confirmed SARS-CoV-2 infection or an uninfected control (not recorded which). The specimen was whole blood, collected at baseline. The V and J genes are TRBV6-5 and TRBJ1-1; a possible D gene is TRBD1 (5 bases). The CDR3 reads CASSTVGRGVTEAFF. The DNA of the CDR3 is TGTGCCAGCAGTACGGTCGGGAGAGGGGTCACTGAAGCTTTCTTT.